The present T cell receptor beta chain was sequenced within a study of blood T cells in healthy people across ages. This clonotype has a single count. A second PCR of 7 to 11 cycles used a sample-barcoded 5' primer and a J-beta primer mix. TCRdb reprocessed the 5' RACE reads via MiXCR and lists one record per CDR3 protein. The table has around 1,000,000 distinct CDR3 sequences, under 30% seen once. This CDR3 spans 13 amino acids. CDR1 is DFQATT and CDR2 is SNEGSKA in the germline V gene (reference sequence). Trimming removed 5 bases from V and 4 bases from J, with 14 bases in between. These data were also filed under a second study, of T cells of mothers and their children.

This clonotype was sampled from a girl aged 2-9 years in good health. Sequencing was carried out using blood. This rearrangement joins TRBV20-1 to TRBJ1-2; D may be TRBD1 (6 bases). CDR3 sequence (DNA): TGCAGTGCTCCAGGGGAAGGAGGCTATGGCTACACCTTC. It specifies CSAPGEGGYGYTF.